Sequencing of this T cell receptor beta chain was carried out in a study of blood T cell repertoires in COVID-19. Whole-study context: Spain, Italy and the United States supplied samples that represented acute and convalescent COVID-19.

Germline V gene data show CDR1 as SGHTA and CDR2 as FQGTGA. V shed 5 bases, J shed 5 bases, and the junction held 14 bases outside the gene matches. The CDR3 totals 17 residues. Seattle researchers signed up patients amid active infection and tracked them longitudinally. How the authors handled the data: Amplified reference gene primers provided the basis for estimating nucleated cell counts. Profiled with immunoSEQ multiplex PCR; TCRdb holds only in-frame clones, not every one. V, J and clone size derive from that table, while D and trimming were established from the DNA sequence. Here the sample spans approximately 92,000 clones, 87% being singletons.

This clonotype was sampled from a woman between 55 and 75 years old with COVID-19, enrolled during active disease. The rearrangement uses TRBV7-3 and TRBJ2-2; 7 bases align to TRBD1. The specimen sequenced was peripheral blood. The CDR3 sequence: CASSRSSDRALTGELFF. CDR3 sequence (DNA): TGTGCCAGCAGCAGATCCTCAGACAGGGCTTTGACCGGGGAGCTGTTTTTT.